The 8 T cell receptor beta chains below were found in one sample sequenced in a study of T cell responses to AZD1222 COVID-19 vaccine. Some clones are missing from TCRdb's copy, which holds only in-frame ones; the method was immunoSEQ multiplex PCR. The sample has approximately 140,000 clones, roughly 92% seen once. The sequencing here drew on peripheral blood, taken 28 days after the second AZD1222 dose. The receptors here all came from an adult who received the AZD1222 COVID-19 vaccine.

The V gene is TRBV9, the J gene TRBJ1-5, with D tentatively TRBD1 (6 bases). Germline V gives CDR1 SGDLS, CDR2 YYNGEE. The V and J ends lost 0 bases and 2 bases respectively, with 6 bases between them. The CDR3 spans 14 residues. In DNA, the CDR3 is TGTGCCAGCAGCGTAGGACAGGGCAATCAGCCCCAGCATTTT. Translating it yields CASSVGQGNQPQHF.

This clone was seen once. The chain combines TRBV18 with TRBJ2-1; perhaps D is TRBD1 or TRBD2 (6 bases each). The V gene lost 0 bases and the J gene lost 3 bases, with 12 bases spanning the gap. This CDR3 is built from 16 residues. Germline V gene lookup returns CDR1 KGHSH and CDR2 LQKENI. In DNA, the CDR3 is TGTGCCAGCTCACCACCCTCGGGGGCTTACTACAATGAGCAGTTCTTC. As protein: CASSPPSGAYYNEQFF.

The CDR3 region is CASSREGFPNYGYTF. The CDR3 DNA reads as TGTGCCAGCTCTCGGGAGGGGTTCCCTAACTATGGCTACACCTTC. The chain has TRBV13 and TRBJ1-2, with TRBD1 as a possible D gene (5 bases). In germline, CDR1 is PRHDT, CDR2 FYEKMQ (reference sequence). The ends were cut back, 8 bases at V and 0 bases at J, with 16 bases in the middle. The CDR3 runs 15 residues.

This chain uses TRBV11-2 with TRBJ2-7, with D possibly TRBD2 on 5 matching bases. This CDR3 spans 16 amino acids. Trimming stripped 5 bases from V and 2 bases from J, with 19 bases between. Germline-derived CDR1 and CDR2 are SGHAT and FQNNGV. The CDR3 protein is CASSPRGSQTTYEQYF. The DNA of the CDR3 is TGTGCCAGCAGCCCTCGGGGTAGCCAAACTACCTACGAGCAGTACTTC.

The chain joins TRBV6-5 to TRBJ2-7; TRBD1 aligns across 8 bases. Trimming removed 6 bases from V and 3 bases from J; junction bases left unmatched: 10. Germline CDR1 MNHEY, CDR2 SVGAGI. This CDR3 has 15 amino acids. The CDR3 sequence: CASSYLNRGFYEQYF. CDR3 nucleotides: TGTGCCAGCAGCTACCTGAACAGGGGGTTCTACGAGCAGTACTTC.

The rearrangement joins TRBV19 to TRBJ1-6, with D unresolved. Germline V CDR1 and CDR2: LNHDA, SQIVND (reference sequence). The CDR3 contains 14 residues. V dropped 3 bases and J dropped 7 bases, with 10 bases sitting between them. The CDR3 DNA reads TGTGCCAGTAGTATTGGAAGTCGGAATTCACCCCTCCACTTT. It specifies CASSIGSRNSPLHF. Combining the CDR3 with reference TRBV19 and TRBJ1-6 gives the whole variable domain DGGITQSPKYLFRKEGQNVTLSCEQNLNHDAMYWYRQDPGQGLRLIYYSQIVNDFQKGDIAEGYSVSREKKESFPLTVTSAQKNPTAFYLCASSIGSRNSPLHFGNGTRLTVT.

This chain connects TRBV6-2 or TRBV6-3 to TRBJ1-5; no clear D gene. V lost 4 bases and J 9 bases, leaving 19 bases between the germline ends. The CDR3 has 15 amino acids. Germline V gene lookup returns CDR1 MNHEY and CDR2 SVGEGT. The CDR3 loop is CASSLAATNYRPQHF. The CDR3 DNA is TGTGCCAGCAGTTTGGCGGCCACCAATTATCGGCCCCAGCATTTT.

J is TRBJ1-6 and V is TRBV5-6; D uncertain. CDR1 and CDR2 from the germline V gene are SGHDT and YYEEEE. The V and J ends lost 0 bases and 3 bases respectively, with 7 bases between them. The CDR3 sequence is 15 residues long. The CDR3 nucleotides read TGTGCCAGCAGCTTGGGCCGCTACTATAATTCACCCCTCCACTTT. Translating gives CASSLGRYYNSPLHF.